A single sample is the source of the 3 T cell receptor beta chains below, sequenced in a study of yellow fever vaccine responses in identical twins. TCRdb re-derived calls from the RT-PCR reads in MiXCR, one entry per CDR3 protein. This table has approximately 10,000 distinct CDR3 sequences, around 77% appearing once. The starting material was T cells from blood (PBMCs), unsorted or a sorted subset (not recorded which), obtained before or after yellow fever vaccination (not recorded which). These receptor sequences come from a young woman who received the yellow fever vaccine.

The chain uses TRBV9 and TRBJ1-2; TRBD1 agrees at 8 bases. CDR1 and CDR2 (germline): SGDLS, YYNGEE. There are 15 residues in the CDR3. V trimming: 2 bases; J trimming: 0 bases; junction bases outside the gene matches: 3. The CDR3, as DNA: TGTGCCAGCAGCGTCGGGACAGGTCCTAACTATGGCTACACCTTC. Amino acids: CASSVGTGPNYGYTF.

V gene TRBV20-1 combines with J gene TRBJ1-5; unclear D gene. The germline V and J ends were trimmed by 3 bases and 1 base, with 7 bases remaining between them. This CDR3 is 13 amino acids long. Germline CDR1 DFQATT, CDR2 SNEGSKA (reference sequence). DNA for the CDR3: TGCAGTGCTAGGGAGAGCAGCAATCAGCCCCAGCATTTT. This translates into CSARESSNQPQHF.

The rearrangement links TRBV10-1 to TRBJ2-1; no clear D gene. Germline V gene lookup returns CDR1 WNHNN and CDR2 SYGVQD (reference sequence). Trimming stripped 4 bases from V and 5 bases from J, with 9 bases between. The CDR3 runs to 13 residues. The CDR3: CASSVGPDNEQFF. CDR3 in DNA: TGCGCCAGCAGTGTAGGGCCGGACAATGAGCAGTTCTTC.